This record covers a single TCR beta chain. Using immunoSEQ multiplex PCR, the repertoire was profiled, and TCRdb retains in-frame clones only, with some absent. The sample has roughly 400,000 clones, approximately 87% seen once; the top ten hold roughly a tenth. The data derive from a study of blood T cell repertoires in COVID-19. CDR3 size: 14 residues. Trimming left V 4 bases short and J 10 bases short, with 14 bases between. Germline CDR1 and CDR2: SNHLY and FYNNEI. This clonotype originated in a woman aged 45-59 years who had recovered from COVID-19. J is TRBJ1-6 and V is TRBV2; maybe TRBD1 (6 bases). The material sequenced was PBMCs or T cells enriched from blood (not recorded which). The CDR3 coding sequence is TGTGCCAGCAGTGCAAACAGGGATGAATCACCCCTCCACTTT. Its translation: CASSANRDESPLHF. Variable domain in full (rest from reference TRBV2 and TRBJ1-6): EPEVTQTPSHQVTQMGQEVILRCVPISNHLYFYWYRQILGQKVEFLVSFYNNEISEKSEIFDDQFSVERPDGSNFTLKIRSTKLEDSAMYFCASSANRDESPLHFGNGTRLTVT.